The clone carrying this TCR beta chain was counted a single time. The data were obtained in a study of blood T cell repertoires in COVID-19. Turning to the study itself: Samples representing acute and convalescent COVID-19 were sourced from the United States, Italy and Spain. T cells, B-cell-depleted T cells, or PBMCs supplied cDNA or gDNA.

Authors' data handling: Reference gene primer amplification gave estimated nucleated cell counts. Data came from immunoSEQ multiplex PCR; TCRdb stores just in-frame clones and leaves some out. The V and J calls and clone size come from that table; D and trimming were worked out from the DNA. The data hold tens of thousands of clones, with less than 80% observed a single time. The CDR3 extends over 18 amino acids. CDR1 is SGHNT, CDR2 YYREEE, per germline (reference sequence). V shed 4 bases, J shed 0 bases, and the junction held 8 bases outside the gene matches. This TCR was recovered from a man aged 60 to 69 with active or convalescent COVID-19. This chain joins TRBV5-4 and TRBJ2-1, with TRBD2 matching over 12 bases. The material sequenced was peripheral blood. The DNA for the CDR3 is TGTGCCAGCAGCGGCGGGACTAGCGGGTCTAGCTCCTACAATGAGCAGTTCTTC. Translation gives CASSGGTSGSSSYNEQFF.